Described below is a single T cell receptor beta chain sequence and its context. The Seattle site enrolled patients during active infection and followed them longitudinally. V lost 5 bases to trimming and J lost 11 bases; unmatched junction nucleotides: 9. The CDR3 contains 14 residues. Germline values: CDR1 MNHEY, CDR2 SVGEGT. This sample was included in a study of blood T cell repertoires in COVID-19. Study at large: Italy, Spain and the United States were the sources of the convalescent and acute COVID-19 samples. T cells, B-cell-depleted T cells, or PBMCs provided the cDNA or gDNA that served as material.

How the authors handled the data: Nucleated cell counts were estimated from reference gene primer amplification. Assay: immunoSEQ multiplex PCR; the TCRdb copy retains only in-frame clones and omits some. V, J and clone size are taken as reported in that table, and D and trimming were inferred from the DNA itself. Of about 200,000 clones detected, 82% appear once; the ten largest clones hold 7.8%. The source material was peripheral blood. This sequence was found in a woman aged 60-75 years with COVID-19, enrolled during active disease. The V call is TRBV6-2 or TRBV6-3, the J call TRBJ1-6; 7 bases are a match to TRBD1. The CDR3 loop reads CASSQNRGFTPLHF. In DNA, the CDR3 is TGTGCCAGCAGTCAAAACAGGGGATTTACACCCCTCCACTTT.